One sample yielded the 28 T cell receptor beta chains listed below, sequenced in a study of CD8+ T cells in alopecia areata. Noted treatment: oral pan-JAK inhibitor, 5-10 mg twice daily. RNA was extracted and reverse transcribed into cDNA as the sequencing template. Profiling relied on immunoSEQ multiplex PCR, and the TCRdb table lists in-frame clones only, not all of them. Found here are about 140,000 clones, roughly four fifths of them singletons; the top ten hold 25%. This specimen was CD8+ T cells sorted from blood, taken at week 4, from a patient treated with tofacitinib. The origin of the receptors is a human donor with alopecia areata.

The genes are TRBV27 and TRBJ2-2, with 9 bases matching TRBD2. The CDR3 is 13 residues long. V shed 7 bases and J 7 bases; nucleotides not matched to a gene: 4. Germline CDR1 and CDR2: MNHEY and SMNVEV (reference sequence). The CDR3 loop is CASKLAGGGELFF. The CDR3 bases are TGTGCCAGCAAACTAGCGGGCGGCGGGGAGCTGTTTTTT.

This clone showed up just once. The CDR3 region has the DNA TGCAGCGTTCTATCTACCTCGGGGGCGAGTACTGAAGCTTTCTTT. It translates to CSVLSTSGASTEAFF. This chain uses TRBV29-1 with TRBJ1-1; D perhaps matches TRBD1 (6 bases). The germline V gene has CDR1 SQVTM and CDR2 ANQGSEA. Trimming cost V 5 bases and J 5 bases, with 21 bases left between them. The CDR3 extends over 15 amino acids.

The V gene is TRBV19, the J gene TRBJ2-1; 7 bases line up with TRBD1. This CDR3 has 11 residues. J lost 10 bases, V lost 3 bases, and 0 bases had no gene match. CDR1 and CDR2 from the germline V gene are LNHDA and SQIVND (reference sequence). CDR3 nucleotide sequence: TGTGCCAGTAGTATGGGACAGGAGCAGTTCTTC. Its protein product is CASSMGQEQFF.

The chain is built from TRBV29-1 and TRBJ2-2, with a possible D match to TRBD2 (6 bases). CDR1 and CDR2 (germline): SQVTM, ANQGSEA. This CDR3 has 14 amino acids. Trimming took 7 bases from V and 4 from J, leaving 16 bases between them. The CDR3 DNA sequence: TGCAGCGCTCGGGGGACGGCTGGCACCGGGGAGCTGTTTTTT. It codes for CSARGTAGTGELFF.

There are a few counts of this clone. CDR3 DNA: TGCGCCAGCAGCACGGGGGAAGCGACTGAAGCTTTCTTT. Protein sequence: CASSTGEATEAFF. The chain recombines TRBV5-1 with TRBJ1-1; maybe TRBD1 (5 bases). Germline V gene sequence: CDR1 SGHRS, CDR2 YFSETQ. Trimming stripped 4 bases from V and 5 bases from J, with 12 bases between. There are 13 residues in the CDR3.

CDR3: CASSSRDRGRRADTQYF. The DNA of the CDR3 is TGTGCCAGCAGCAGCCGGGACAGGGGGCGCCGGGCAGATACGCAGTATTTT. The chain uses TRBV7-9 and TRBJ2-3, with 12 bases identical to TRBD1. Per the germline V gene, CDR1 is SEHNR and CDR2 is FQNEAQ (reference sequence). Losses at the gene ends were 5 bases for V and 4 bases for J; bases not matched to a gene: 10. The CDR3 loop spans 17 amino acids. The full variable domain, completed using reference TRBV7-9 and TRBJ2-3, is DTGVSQNPRHKITKRGQNVTFRCDPISEHNRLYWYRQTLGQGPEFLTYFQNEAQLEKSRLLSDRFSAERPKGSFSTLEIQRTEQGDSAMYLCASSSRDRGRRADTQYFGPGTRLTVL.

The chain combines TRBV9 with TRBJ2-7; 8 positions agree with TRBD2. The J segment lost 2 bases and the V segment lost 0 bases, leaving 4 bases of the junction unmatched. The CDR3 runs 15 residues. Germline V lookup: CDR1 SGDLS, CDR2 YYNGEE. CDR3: CASSVDNSGAYEQYF. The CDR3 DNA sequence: TGTGCCAGCAGCGTAGATAATAGCGGGGCCTACGAGCAGTACTTC.

Written as DNA, the CDR3 is TGTGCCAGCAGCCCCGGGACAGGGGTGAACATTCAGTACTTC. This translates into CASSPGTGVNIQYF. The V and J genes are TRBV11-2 and TRBJ2-4, with 10 positions matching TRBD1. The CDR3 has 14 amino acids. Germline loops: CDR1 SGHAT, CDR2 FQNNGV. Trimming at V came to 5 bases and at J to 7 bases, leaving 5 bases not matched to a gene. Full variable domain (outside the CDR3, taken from reference TRBV11-2 and TRBJ2-4): EAGVAQSPRYKIIEKRQSVAFWCNPISGHATLYWYQQILGQGPKLLIQFQNNGVVDDSQLPKDRFSAERLKGVDSTLKIQPAKLEDSAVYLCASSPGTGVNIQYFGAGTRLSVL.

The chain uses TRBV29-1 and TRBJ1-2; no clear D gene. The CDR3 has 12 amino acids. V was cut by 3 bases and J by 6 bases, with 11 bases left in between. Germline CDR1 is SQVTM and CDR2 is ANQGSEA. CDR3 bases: TGCAGCGTTGAGGGATCGGAGGATGGCTACACCTTC. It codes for CSVEGSEDGYTF.

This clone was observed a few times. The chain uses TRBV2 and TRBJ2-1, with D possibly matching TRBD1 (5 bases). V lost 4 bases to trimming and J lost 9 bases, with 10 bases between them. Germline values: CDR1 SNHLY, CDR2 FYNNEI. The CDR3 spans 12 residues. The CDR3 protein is CASSAMTAEQFF. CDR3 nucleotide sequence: TGTGCCAGCAGTGCGATGACAGCTGAGCAGTTCTTC.

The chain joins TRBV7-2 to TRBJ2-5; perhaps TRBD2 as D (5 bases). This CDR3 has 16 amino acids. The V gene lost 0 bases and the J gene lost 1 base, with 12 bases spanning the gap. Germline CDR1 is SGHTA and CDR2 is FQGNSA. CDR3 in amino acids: CASSLALGSLQETQYF. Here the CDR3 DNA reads TGTGCCAGCAGCTTAGCCCTGGGGAGCCTCCAAGAGACCCAGTACTTC.

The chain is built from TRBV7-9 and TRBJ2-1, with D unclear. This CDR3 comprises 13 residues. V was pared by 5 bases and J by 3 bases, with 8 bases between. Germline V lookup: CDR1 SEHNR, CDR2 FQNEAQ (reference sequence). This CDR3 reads CASSISYYNEQFF. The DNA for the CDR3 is TGTGCCAGCAGCATTTCTTACTACAATGAGCAGTTCTTC. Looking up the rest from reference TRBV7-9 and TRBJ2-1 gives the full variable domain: DTGVSQNPRHKITKRGQNVTFRCDPISEHNRLYWYRQTLGQGPEFLTYFQNEAQLEKSRLLSDRFSAERPKGSFSTLEIQRTEQGDSAMYLCASSISYYNEQFFGPGTRLTVL.

CDR3 DNA: TGTGCCAGCAGCTCGGGACAGGCAAGCACAGATACGCAGTATTTT. Its protein is CASSSGQASTDTQYF. The V call is TRBV2, the J call TRBJ2-3; 8 bases fit TRBD1. V lost 6 bases to trimming and J lost 0 bases; unmatched junction nucleotides: 5. CDR3 length: 15 amino acids. Germline V CDR1 and CDR2: SNHLY, FYNNEI.

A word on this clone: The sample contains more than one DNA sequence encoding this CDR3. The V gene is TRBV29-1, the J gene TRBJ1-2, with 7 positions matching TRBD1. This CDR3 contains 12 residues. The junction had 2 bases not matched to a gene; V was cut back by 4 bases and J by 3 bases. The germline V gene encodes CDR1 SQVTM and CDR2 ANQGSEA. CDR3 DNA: TGCAGCGTTGGAGGGGGCTACTATGGCTACACCTTC. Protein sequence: CSVGGGYYGYTF.

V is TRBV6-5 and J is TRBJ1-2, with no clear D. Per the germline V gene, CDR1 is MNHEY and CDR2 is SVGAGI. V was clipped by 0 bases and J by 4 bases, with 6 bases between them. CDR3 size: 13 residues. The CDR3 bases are TGTGCCAGCAGTTACTCGAGCACCTATGGCTACACCTTC. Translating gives CASSYSSTYGYTF.

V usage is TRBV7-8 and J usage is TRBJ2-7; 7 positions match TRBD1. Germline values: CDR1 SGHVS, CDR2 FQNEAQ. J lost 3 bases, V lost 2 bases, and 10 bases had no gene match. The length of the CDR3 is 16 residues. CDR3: CASSLRAAGGFYEQYF. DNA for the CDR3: TGTGCCAGCAGCTTAAGGGCAGCAGGGGGATTCTACGAGCAGTACTTC.

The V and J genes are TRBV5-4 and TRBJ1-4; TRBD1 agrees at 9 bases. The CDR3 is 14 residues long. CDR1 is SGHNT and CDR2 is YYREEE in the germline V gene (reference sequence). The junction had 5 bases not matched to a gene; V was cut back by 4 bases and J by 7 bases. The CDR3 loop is CASSKGTGFEKLFF. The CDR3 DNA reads TGTGCCAGCAGCAAAGGGACAGGGTTTGAAAAACTGTTTTTT.

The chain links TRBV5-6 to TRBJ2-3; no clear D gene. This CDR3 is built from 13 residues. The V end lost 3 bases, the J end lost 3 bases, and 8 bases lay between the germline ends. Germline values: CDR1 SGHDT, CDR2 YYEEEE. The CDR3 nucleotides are TGTGCCAGCAGCTCCCTAAGGACAGATACGCAGTATTTT. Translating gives CASSSLRTDTQYF.

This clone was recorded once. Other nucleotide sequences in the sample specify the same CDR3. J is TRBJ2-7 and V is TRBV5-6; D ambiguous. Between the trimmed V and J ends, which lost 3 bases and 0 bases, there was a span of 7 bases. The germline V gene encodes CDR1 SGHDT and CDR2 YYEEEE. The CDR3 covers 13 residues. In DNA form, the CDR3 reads TGTGCCAGCAGCTCTGGATACTCCTACGAGCAGTACTTC. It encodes CASSSGYSYEQYF.

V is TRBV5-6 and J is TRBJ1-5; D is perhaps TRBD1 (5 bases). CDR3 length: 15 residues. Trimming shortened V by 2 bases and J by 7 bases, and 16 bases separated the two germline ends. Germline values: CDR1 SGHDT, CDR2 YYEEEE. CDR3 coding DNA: TGTGCCAGCAGCTTATTGGGGGAAAACAGACAGCCCCAGCATTTT. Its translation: CASSLLGENRQPQHF.

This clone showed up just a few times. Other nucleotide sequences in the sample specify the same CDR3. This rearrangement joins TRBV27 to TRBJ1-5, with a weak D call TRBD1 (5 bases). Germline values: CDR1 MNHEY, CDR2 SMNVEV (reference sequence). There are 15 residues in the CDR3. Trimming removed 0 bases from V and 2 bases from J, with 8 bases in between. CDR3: CASSLSGRGNQPQHF. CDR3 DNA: TGTGCCAGCAGTTTATCGGGCAGGGGCAATCAGCCCCAGCATTTT.

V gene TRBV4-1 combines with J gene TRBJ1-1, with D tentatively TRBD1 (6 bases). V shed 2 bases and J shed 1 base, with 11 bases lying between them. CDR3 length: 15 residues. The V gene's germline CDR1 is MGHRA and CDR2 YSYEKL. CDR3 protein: CASSQRGQQNTEAFF. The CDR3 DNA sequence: TGCGCCAGCAGCCAAAGAGGACAGCAGAACACTGAAGCTTTCTTT.

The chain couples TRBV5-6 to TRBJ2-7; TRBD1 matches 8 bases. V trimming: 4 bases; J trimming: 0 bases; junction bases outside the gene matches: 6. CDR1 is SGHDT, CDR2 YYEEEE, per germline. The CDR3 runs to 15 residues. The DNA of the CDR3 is TGTGCCAGCAGCGGAGACAGGGGCAGCTCCTACGAGCAGTACTTC. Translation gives CASSGDRGSSYEQYF. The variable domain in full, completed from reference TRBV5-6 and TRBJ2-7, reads DAGVTQSPTHLIKTRGQQVTLRCSPKSGHDTVSWYQQALGQGPQFIFQYYEEEERQRGNFPDRFSGHQFPNYSSELNVNALLLGDSALYLCASSGDRGSSYEQYFGPGTRLTVT.

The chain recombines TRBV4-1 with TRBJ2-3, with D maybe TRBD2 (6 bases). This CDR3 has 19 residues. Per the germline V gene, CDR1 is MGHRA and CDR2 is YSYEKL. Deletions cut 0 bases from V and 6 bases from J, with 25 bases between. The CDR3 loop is CASSQDQPGLKRSSDTQYF. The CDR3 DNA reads TGCGCCAGCAGCCAAGATCAACCGGGACTGAAACGGTCGTCGGATACGCAGTATTTT.

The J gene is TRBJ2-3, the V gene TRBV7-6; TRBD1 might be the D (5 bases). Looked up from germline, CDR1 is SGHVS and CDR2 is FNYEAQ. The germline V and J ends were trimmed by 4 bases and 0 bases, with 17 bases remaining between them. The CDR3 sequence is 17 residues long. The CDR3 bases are TGTGCCAGCAGCTCCCCGGCAGGGATCTTTAGCACAGATACGCAGTATTTT. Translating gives CASSSPAGIFSTDTQYF.

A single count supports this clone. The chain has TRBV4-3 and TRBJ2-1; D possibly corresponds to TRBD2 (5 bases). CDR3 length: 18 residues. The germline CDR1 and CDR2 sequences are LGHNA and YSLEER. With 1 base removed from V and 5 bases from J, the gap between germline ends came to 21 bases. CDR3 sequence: CASSQAQPSRLAHNEQFF. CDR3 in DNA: TGCGCCAGCAGCCAAGCTCAACCCTCGCGGCTAGCCCACAATGAGCAGTTCTTC.

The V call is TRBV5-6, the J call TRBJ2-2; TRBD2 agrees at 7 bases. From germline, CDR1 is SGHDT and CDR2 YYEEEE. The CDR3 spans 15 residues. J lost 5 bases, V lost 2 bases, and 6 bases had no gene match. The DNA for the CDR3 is TGTGCCAGCAGCTTTACGCAGGGAGGGACCGGGGAGCTGTTTTTT. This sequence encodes CASSFTQGGTGELFF. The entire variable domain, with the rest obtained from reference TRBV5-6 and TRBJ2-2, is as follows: DAGVTQSPTHLIKTRGQQVTLRCSPKSGHDTVSWYQQALGQGPQFIFQYYEEEERQRGNFPDRFSGHQFPNYSSELNVNALLLGDSALYLCASSFTQGGTGELFFGEGSRLTVL.

The CDR3 sequence: CAGLRDRGTGELFF. In DNA, the CDR3 is TGCGCCGGACTGAGGGACAGGGGCACCGGGGAGCTGTTTTTT. J is TRBJ2-2 and V is TRBV23-1; 10 bases are shared with TRBD1. TRBV23-1 is known as an ORF, though its function is uncertain. The V segment lost 11 bases and the J segment 4 bases; nucleotides outside the gene matches: 7. The CDR3 sequence is 14 residues long.